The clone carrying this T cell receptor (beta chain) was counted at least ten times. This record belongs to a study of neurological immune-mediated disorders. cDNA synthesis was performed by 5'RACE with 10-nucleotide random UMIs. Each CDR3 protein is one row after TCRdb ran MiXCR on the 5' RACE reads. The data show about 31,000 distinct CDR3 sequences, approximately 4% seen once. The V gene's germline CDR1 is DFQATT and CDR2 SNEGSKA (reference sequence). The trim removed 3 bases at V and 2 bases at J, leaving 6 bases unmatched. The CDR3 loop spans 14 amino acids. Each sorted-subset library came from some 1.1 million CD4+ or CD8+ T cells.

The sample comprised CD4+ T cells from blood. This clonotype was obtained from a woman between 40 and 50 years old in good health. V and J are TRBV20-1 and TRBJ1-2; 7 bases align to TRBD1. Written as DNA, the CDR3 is TGCAGTGCTAGTTCTACAGGGGACAACTATGGCTACACCTTC. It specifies CSASSTGDNYGYTF.